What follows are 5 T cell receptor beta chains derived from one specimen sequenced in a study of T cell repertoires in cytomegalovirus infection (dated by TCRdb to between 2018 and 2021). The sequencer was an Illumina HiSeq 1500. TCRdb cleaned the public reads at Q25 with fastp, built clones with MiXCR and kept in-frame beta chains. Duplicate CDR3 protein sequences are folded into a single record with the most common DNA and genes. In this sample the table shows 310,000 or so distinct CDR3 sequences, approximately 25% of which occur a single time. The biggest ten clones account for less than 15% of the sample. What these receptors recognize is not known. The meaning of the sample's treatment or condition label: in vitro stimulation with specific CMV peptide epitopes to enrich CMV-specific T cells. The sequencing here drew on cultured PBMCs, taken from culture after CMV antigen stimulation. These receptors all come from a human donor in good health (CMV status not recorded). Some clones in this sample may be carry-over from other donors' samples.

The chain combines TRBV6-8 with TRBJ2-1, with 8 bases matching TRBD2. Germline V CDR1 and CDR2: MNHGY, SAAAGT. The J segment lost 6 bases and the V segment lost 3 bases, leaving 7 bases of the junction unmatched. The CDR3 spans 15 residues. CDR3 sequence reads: CASSYWASGLNEQFF. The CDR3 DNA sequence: TGTGCCAGCAGTTATTGGGCTAGCGGGCTCAATGAGCAGTTCTTC.

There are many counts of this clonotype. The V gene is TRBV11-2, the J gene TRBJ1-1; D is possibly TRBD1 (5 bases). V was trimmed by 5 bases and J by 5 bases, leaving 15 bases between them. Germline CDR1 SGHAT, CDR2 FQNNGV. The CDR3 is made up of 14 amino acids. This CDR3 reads CASSPREGRTEAFF. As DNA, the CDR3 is TGTGCCAGCAGCCCCCGGGAGGGGCGTACTGAAGCTTTCTTT.

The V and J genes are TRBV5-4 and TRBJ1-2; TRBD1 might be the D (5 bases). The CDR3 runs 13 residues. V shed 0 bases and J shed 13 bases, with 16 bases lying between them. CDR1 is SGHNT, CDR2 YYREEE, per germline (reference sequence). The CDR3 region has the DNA TGTGCCAGCAGCTTGGTACCCGGCAGGGCGGGCACCTTC. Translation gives CASSLVPGRAGTF. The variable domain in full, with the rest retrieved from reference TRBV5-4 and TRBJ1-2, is ETGVTQSPTHLIKTRGQQVTLRCSSQSGHNTVSWYQQALGQGPQFIFQYYREEENGRGNFPPRFSGLQFPNYSSELNVNALELDDSALYLCASSLVPGRAGTFGSGTRLTVV.

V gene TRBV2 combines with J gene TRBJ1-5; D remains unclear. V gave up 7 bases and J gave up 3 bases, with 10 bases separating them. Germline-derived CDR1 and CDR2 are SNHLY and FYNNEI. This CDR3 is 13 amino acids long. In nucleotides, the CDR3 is TGTGCCAGCACGCCGGGAGCCAATCAGCCCCAGCATTTT. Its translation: CASTPGANQPQHF.

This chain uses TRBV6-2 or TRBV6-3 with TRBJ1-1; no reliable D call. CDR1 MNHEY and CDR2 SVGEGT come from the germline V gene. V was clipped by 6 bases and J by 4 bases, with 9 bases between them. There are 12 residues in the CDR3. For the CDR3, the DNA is TGTGCCAGCAGCGAACAGTTCACTGAAGCTTTCTTT. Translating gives CASSEQFTEAFF.